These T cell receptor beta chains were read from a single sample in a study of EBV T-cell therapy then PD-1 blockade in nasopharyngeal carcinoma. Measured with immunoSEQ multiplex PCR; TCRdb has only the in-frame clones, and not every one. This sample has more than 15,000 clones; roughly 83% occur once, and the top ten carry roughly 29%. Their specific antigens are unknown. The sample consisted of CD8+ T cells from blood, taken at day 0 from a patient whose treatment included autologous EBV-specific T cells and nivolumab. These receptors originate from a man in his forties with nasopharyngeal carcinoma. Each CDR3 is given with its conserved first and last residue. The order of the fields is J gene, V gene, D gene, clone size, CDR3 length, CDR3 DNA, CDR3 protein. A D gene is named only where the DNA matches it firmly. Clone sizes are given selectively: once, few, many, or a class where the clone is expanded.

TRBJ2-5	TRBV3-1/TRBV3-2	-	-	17	TGTGCCAGCAGCCAAGATATAGGCGGGCTTCCCCAAGAGACCCAGTACTTC	CASSQDIGGLPQETQYF
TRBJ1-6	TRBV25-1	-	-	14	TGTGCCTCCTCGGAACACAGCGATAATTCACCCCTCCACTTT	CASSEHSDNSPLHF
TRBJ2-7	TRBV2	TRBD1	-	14	TGTGCCAGCAATACCGGGACAGGGTGGGCCGAGCAGTACTTC	CASNTGTGWAEQYF
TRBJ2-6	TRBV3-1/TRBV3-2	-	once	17	TGTGCCAGCAGCCAAGATCGAAAGGTCTCTGGGGCCAACGTCCTGACTTTC	CASSQDRKVSGANVLTF
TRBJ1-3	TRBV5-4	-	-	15	TGTGCCAGCAGCTTGGATAGGTCTACTGGAAACACCATATATTTT	CASSLDRSTGNTIYF
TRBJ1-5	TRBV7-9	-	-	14	TGTGCCAGCAGCTTAGAACAGGGTACCCAGCCCCAGCATTTT	CASSLEQGTQPQHF
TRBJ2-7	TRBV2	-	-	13	TGTGCCGGGGCAACCGGGACATTGGCCGAGCAGTACTTC	CAGATGTLAEQYF
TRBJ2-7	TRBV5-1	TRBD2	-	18	TGCGCCAGCAGCTTGGCCGGGACTAGCGGGGGAGTTTCCTACGAGCAGTACTTC	CASSLAGTSGGVSYEQYF
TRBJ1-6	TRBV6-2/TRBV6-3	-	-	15	TGTGCCAGCAGTTACCTGGACAGAACGAATTCACCCCTCCACTTT	CASSYLDRTNSPLHF
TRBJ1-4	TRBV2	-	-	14	TGTGCCAGCAGTCCGGGCCTCAATAATGAAAAACTGTTTTTT	CASSPGLNNEKLFF
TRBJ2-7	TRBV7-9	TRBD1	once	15	TGTGCCAGCAGCCGAACCGGGACAGGGAGTTACGAGCAGTACTTC	CASSRTGTGSYEQYF
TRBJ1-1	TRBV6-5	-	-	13	TGTGCCAGCAGTTACTCGTCTACCGCCAGGGCTTTCTTT	CASSYSSTARAFF
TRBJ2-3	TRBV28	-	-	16	TGTGCCAGCAGTTTGGAAAGCGGCTCAGGCACAGATACGCAGTATTTT	CASSLESGSGTDTQYF
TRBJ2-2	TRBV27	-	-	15	TGTGCCAGCAGTTTCTGGACTCCCGAGACCGGGGAGCTGTTTTTT	CASSFWTPETGELFF
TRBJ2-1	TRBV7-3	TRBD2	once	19	TGTGCCAGCAGCCGCGTAGCTAGCGGCGGGGGGGCGGTGGGGAATGAGCAGTTCTTC	CASSRVASGGGAVGNEQFF
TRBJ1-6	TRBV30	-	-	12	TGTGCCTGGAGTGCCCCTCTGGGACTCCCCCACTTT	CAWSAPLGLPHF
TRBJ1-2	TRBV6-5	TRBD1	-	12	TGTGCCAGTGGACAGGCGAACTATGGCTACACCTTC	CASGQANYGYTF
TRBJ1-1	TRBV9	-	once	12	TGTGCCAGCAGTCCCACGAACACTGAAGCTTTCTTT	CASSPTNTEAFF
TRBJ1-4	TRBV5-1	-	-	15	TGCGCCAGCAGGAGGGACGGTGCAACTAATGAAAAACTGTTTTTT	CASRRDGATNEKLFF
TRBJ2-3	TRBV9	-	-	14	TGTGCCAGCAGGCGGGACGTAGGCACAGATACGCAGTATTTT	CASRRDVGTDTQYF
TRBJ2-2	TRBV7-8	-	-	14	TGTGCCAGCAGCTTAGGGGCGAACGCCGGGGAGCTGTTTTTT	CASSLGANAGELFF
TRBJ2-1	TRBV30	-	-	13	TGTGCCTGGAGTCAACGCTCCTACAATGAGCAGTTCTTC	CAWSQRSYNEQFF
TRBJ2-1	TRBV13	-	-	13	TGTGCCAGCAGCTCCTCTATAGCCAATGAGCAGTTCTTC	CASSSSIANEQFF
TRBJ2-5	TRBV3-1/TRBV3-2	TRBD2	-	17	TGTGCCAGCAGCCAAGAAGGGGGCCTAGCGGGGCCAGAGACCCAGTACTTC	CASSQEGGLAGPETQYF
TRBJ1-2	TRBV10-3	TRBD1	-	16	TGTGCCATCAGTGAGAGGACAGGACTTCCTAACTATGGCTACACCTTC	CAISERTGLPNYGYTF
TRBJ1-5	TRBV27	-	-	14	TGTGCCAGCAGTTTCGGCGGTTTCAATCAGCCCCAGCATTTT	CASSFGGFNQPQHF
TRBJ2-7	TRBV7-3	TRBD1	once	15	TGTGCCAGCAGCTCCCGGACAGGGGGAGACTACGAGCAGTACTTC	CASSSRTGGDYEQYF
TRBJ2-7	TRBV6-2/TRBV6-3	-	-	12	TGTGCCAGCAGCTGGACAGTCTACGAGCAGTACTTC	CASSWTVYEQYF
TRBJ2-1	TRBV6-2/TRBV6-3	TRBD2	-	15	TGTGCCAGCAGTTATGAGACTAGCGAAAAAAATGAGCAGTTCTTC	CASSYETSEKNEQFF
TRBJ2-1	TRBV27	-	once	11	TGTGCCAGCAGTTTTAGAGATGAGCAGTTCTTC	CASSFRDEQFF
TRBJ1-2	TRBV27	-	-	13	TGTGCCAGTAGCCCTCGGGGGCCCTATGGCTACACCTTC	CASSPRGPYGYTF
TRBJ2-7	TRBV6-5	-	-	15	TGTGCCAGCAGTTACTCACAGCCTCTTCGGCACGAGCAGTACTTC	CASSYSQPLRHEQYF
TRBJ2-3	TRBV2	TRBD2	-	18	TGTGCCAGCATGAGGAGTCTAGCGGGGGCCACTAGCACAGATACGCAGTATTTT	CASMRSLAGATSTDTQYF
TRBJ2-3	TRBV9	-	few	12	TGTGCCAGCAGCGTAGGGACAGATACGCAGTATTTT	CASSVGTDTQYF
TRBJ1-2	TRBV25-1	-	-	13	TGTGCCAGCAGTGGCGGGGAGGGTTCTGGCTACACCTTC	CASSGGEGSGYTF
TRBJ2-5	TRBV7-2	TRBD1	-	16	TGTGCCAGCAGCTTAGGGGCAGGGGGCGGACGAGAGACCCAGTACTTC	CASSLGAGGGRETQYF
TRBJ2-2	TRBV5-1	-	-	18	TGCGCCAGCAGCTTGGCATTCCGGGAAGAATGGAACACCGGGGAGCTGTTTTTT	CASSLAFREEWNTGELFF
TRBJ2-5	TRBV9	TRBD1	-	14	TGTGCCAGCAGTTCAACACAGGGGCAAGAGACCCAGTACTTC	CASSSTQGQETQYF
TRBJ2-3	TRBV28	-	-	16	TGTGCCAGCAGTCTCCTAGACACGCACTACACAGATACGCAGTATTTT	CASSLLDTHYTDTQYF
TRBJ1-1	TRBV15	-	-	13	TGTGCCACCCTGGGAGGAGGGAACACTGAAGCTTTCTTT	CATLGGGNTEAFF
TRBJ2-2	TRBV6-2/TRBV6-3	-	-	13	TGTGCCAGCAGTTTCAACCAGGGGCAGGAGCTGTTTTTT	CASSFNQGQELFF